This TCR beta chain came from a study of Ad26.COV2.S vaccination and SARS-CoV-2 variants. Overall study context: The donor was enrolled in the Ad26.COV2.S arm of the COV1001 trial. The study gave Ad26.COV2.S intramuscularly, once or twice 56 days apart. Notes on the study in general: Greater spike-specific TCR breadth was seen in vaccine recipients than in placebo recipients.

As for treatment: 15 to 20 received Ad26.COV2.S at low or high dose, single or two shots; a few received placebo; per-sample allocation not given. The samples date from day 63 after the first vaccine or placebo injection. An adult of 18-55 years in Boston served as donor. This CDR3 spans 13 amino acids. CDR1 and CDR2 (germline): SGHAT, FQNNGV. V was pared by 1 base and J by 13 bases, with 11 bases between. Measured with immunoSEQ multiplex PCR; TCRdb has only the in-frame clones, and not every one. The data show some 320,000 clones, over 80% seen once. This clone was seen a few times. Its specificity is not known.

The specimen comprised peripheral blood, sampled in a trial of Ad26.COV2.S vaccine versus placebo. The sequence was collected from a person between 18 and 60 years old who received the Ad26.COV2.S COVID-19 vaccine or a placebo. The chain links TRBV11-2 to TRBJ1-6, with no clear D. CDR3 protein: CASSLGFFSPLHF. CDR3 DNA sequence: TGTGCCAGCAGCTTAGGATTCTTCTCCCCCCTCCACTTT.